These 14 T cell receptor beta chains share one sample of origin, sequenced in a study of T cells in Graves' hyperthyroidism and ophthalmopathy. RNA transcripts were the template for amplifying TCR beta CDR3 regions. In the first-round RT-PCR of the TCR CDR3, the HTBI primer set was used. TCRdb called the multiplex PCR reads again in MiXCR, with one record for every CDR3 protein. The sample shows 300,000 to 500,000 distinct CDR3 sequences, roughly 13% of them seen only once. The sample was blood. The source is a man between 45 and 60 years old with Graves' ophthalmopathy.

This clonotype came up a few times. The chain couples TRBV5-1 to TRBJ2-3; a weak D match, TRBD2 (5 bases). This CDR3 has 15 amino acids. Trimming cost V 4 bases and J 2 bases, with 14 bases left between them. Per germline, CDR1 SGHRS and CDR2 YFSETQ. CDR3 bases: TGCGCCAGCAGCACAACGGACGGGGTCACAGATACGCAGTATTTT. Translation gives CASSTTDGVTDTQYF.

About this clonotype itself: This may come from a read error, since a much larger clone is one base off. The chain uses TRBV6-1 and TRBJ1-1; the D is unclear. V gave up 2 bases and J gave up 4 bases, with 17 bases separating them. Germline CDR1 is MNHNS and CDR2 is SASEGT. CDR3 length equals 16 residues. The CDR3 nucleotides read TGTGCCAGCAGTGAAAGGGTCGGGGTCGGCATCACTGAAGCTTTCTTT. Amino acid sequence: CASSERVGVGITEAFF.

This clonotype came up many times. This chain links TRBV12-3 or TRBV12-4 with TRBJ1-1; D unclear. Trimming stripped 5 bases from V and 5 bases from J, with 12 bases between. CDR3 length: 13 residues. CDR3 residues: CASSLEGWTEAFF. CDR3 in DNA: TGTGCCAGCAGTCTGGAAGGGTGGACTGAAGCTTTCTTT.

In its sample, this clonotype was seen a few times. CDR3 region: CASRHQAYEQYF. Here the CDR3 DNA reads TGTGCCAGCAGGCATCAGGCCTACGAGCAGTACTTC. This chain links TRBV6-1 with TRBJ2-7; D gene ambiguous. V dropped 6 bases and J dropped 2 bases, with 8 bases sitting between them. Germline assignment: CDR1 MNHNS and CDR2 SASEGT. The CDR3 is 12 residues long.

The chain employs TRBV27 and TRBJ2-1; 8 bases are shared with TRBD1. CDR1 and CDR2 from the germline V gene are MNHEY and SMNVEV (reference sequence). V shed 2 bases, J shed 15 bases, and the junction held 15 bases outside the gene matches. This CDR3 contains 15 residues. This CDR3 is CASSLGRGLGQVLFF. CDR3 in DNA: TGTGCCAGCAGTTTAGGGCGCGGGTTGGGACAGGTATTGTTCTTC.

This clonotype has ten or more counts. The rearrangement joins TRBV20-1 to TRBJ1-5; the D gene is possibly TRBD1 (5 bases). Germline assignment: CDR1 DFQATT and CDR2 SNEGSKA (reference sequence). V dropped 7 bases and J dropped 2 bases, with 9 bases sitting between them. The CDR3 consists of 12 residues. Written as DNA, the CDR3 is TGCAGTGTAGGGGTGGGCAATCAGCCCCAGCATTTT. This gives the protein CSVGVGNQPQHF.

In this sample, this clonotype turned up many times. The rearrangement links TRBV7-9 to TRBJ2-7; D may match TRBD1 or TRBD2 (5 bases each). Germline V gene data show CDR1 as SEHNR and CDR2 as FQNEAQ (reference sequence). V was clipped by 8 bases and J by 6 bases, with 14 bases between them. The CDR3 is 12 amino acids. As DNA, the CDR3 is TGTGCCAGCGCGGCAGGTGGGGGCGAGCAGTACTTC. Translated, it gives CASAAGGGEQYF.

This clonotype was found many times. The CDR3 DNA reads as TGCAGTGCCTGGAGGTGGGACAGAGGACTAGATGAGCAGTTCTTC. Its translation is CSAWRWDRGLDEQFF. The chain combines TRBV20-1 with TRBJ2-1, with D perhaps matching TRBD1 or TRBD2 (7 bases each). Germline V CDR1 and CDR2: DFQATT, SNEGSKA (reference sequence). V was pared by 6 bases and J by 8 bases, with 23 bases between. The CDR3 consists of 15 residues.

CDR3 loop: CSAISGQGVLDEQYF. The CDR3 DNA follows: TGCAGTGCTATCTCGGGACAGGGGGTTCTCGACGAGCAGTACTTC. The chain joins TRBV20-1 to TRBJ2-7, with TRBD1 identical over 11 bases. Germline loops: CDR1 DFQATT, CDR2 SNEGSKA (reference sequence). J was trimmed by 5 bases and V by 4 bases; bases with no gene match: 10. CDR3 size: 15 residues.

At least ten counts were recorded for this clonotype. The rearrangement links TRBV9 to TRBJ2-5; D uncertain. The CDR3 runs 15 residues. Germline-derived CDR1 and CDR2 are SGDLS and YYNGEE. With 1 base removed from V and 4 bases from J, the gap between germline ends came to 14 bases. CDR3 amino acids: CASSVFGLYGETQYF. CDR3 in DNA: TGTGCCAGCAGCGTATTCGGCCTTTACGGAGAGACCCAGTACTTC.

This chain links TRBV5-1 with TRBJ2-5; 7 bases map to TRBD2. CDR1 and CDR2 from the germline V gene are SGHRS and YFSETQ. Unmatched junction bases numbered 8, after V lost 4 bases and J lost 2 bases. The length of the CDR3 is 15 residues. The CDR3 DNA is TGCGCCAGCAGCCGAAGCGGGACCCCACAAGAGACCCAGTACTTC. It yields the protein CASSRSGTPQETQYF.

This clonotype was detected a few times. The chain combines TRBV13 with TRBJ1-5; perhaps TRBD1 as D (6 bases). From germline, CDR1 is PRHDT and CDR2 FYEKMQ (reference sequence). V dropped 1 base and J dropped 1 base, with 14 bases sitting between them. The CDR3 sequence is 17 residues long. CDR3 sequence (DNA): TGTGCCAGCAGCTTAGACGGGGGCCGCGGCAGCAATCAGCCCCAGCATTTT. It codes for CASSLDGGRGSNQPQHF.

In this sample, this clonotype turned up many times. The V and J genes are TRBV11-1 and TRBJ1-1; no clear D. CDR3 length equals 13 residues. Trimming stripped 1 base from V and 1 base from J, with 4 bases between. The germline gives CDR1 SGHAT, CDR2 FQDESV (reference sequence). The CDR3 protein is CASSLEENTEAFF. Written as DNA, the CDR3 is TGTGCCAGCAGCTTAGAAGAGAACACTGAAGCTTTCTTT.

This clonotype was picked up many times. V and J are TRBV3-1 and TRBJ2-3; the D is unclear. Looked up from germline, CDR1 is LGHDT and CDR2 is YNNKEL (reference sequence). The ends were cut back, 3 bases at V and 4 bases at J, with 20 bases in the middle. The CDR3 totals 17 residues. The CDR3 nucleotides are TGTGCCAGCAGCCAGACGGCCAGCCGTCCCCTCCCAGATACGCAGTATTTT. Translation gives CASSQTASRPLPDTQYF.